This TCR beta chain derives from a study of T cells after yellow fever vaccination. A single record per CDR3 protein comes from TCRdb applying MiXCR to the 5' RACE reads. The sample contains 320,000 or so distinct CDR3 sequences, around 8.1% of which appear only once. This clonotype was seen more than once but under ten times. The TCR sequence derives from a man between 18 and 35 years old who received the YFV17D yellow fever vaccine. Sequenced material: PBMCs, taken 45 days after the first yellow fever vaccination.

The CDR3 here is CASSQDLGWNTEAFF. The CDR3 nucleotides read TGTGCCAGCAGCCAAGATTTGGGCTGGAACACTGAAGCTTTCTTT. This chain uses TRBV14 with TRBJ1-1; unclear D gene. The length of the CDR3 is 15 residues. Deletions cut 0 bases from V and 1 base from J, with 9 bases between. Germline CDR1 reads SGHDN; CDR2 reads FVKESK.